The entry below gives a single T cell receptor beta chain sequence along with its context. These data come from a study of shared T cell receptors in the human thymus. This CDR3 region has 14 residues. The germline CDR1 and CDR2 sequences are KGHSH and LQKENI. V shed 1 base and J shed 6 bases, with 12 bases lying between them. This table comes from immunoSEQ multiplex PCR, and its TCRdb copy is limited to in-frame clones, with some not included. The sample lists about 500,000 clones; 78% were seen once. This sample was shared with a second study, whose subject was human thymus T cells. That source notes: Resections removed during corrective heart surgery provided the thymus tissue used. Blood and thymic repertoires both appeared biased in V and J gene usage.

This sequence was found in a boy younger than two with a congenital heart defect. The sample was thymocytes. The V call is TRBV18, the J call TRBJ1-2; D is possibly TRBD1 (5 bases). The CDR3 loop is CASSPRRGENGYTF. CDR3 nucleotides: TGTGCCAGCTCACCACGGAGGGGTGAGAATGGCTACACCTTC.